This T cell receptor beta chain was observed in a study of T cell changes during pregnancy in multiple sclerosis. This table comes from immunoSEQ multiplex PCR, and its TCRdb copy is limited to in-frame clones, with some not included. The sample includes tens of thousands of clones, roughly 90% seen only once; the top ten take 11%. CDR1 and CDR2 (germline): MNHEY, SMNVEV (reference sequence). Trimming removed 6 bases from V and 7 bases from J; junction bases left unmatched: 11. The CDR3 sequence is 15 residues long. This clone was seen only a few times. Sequencing was performed on CD8+ T cells from peripheral blood mononuclear cells, taken in the third trimester of pregnancy. The chain recombines TRBV27 with TRBJ2-1, with TRBD1 matching 8 bases. This TCR derives from a female donor with multiple sclerosis, enrolled in a pregnancy study. This CDR3 is CASRIGQGGINEQFF. CDR3 coding DNA: TGTGCCAGCAGGATTGGACAGGGTGGGATAAATGAGCAGTTCTTC.